This T cell receptor (beta chain) appears in the sequencing data of a study of T cells in Graves' hyperthyroidism and ophthalmopathy (dated by TCRdb to the late 2010s). Some background on the complete study: Peripheral blood was sampled at the time of initial diagnosis, prior to any treatment. The 85 to 100 discovery patients were divided at random into training and test sets in a 7:3 ratio. TCR V-J signatures able to tell the groups apart were searched for in a discovery cohort of 95 or so patients, of whom over 40 had Graves' ophthalmopathy and about 60 had stable Graves' hyperthyroidism. An independent validation cohort of around 19 hyperthyroidism patients and 15 or so patients who later progressed to ophthalmopathy tested prospective prediction of ophthalmopathy. Following sampling, methimazole starting at 30 mg daily was given to hyperthyroidism patients, and high-dose intravenous methylprednisolone was given to ophthalmopathy patients. The paper describes TCR Vbeta CDR3 sequencing of roughly 130 peripheral blood samples, made up of 43 ophthalmopathy patients, more than 70 hyperthyroidism patients and 17 progressor patients. In about 6 Graves' hyperthyroidism patients, the study also compared T-cell repertoires from thyroid tissue with T-cell repertoires from blood. The study at large found these results: Most expanded thyroid clonotypes (frequency above 0.001) were also detected in blood, a finding suggesting that blood repertoires may reflect thyroid immune responses. Sample size was not statistically predetermined, and blinding of investigators to group allocation was not performed. During validation, the model predicted progression to ophthalmopathy a median of approximately 6 months ahead of onset, with more than 55% sensitivity and 72.22% specificity. In cross-validation, a model built on a 13 V-J signature told ophthalmopathy apart from stable hyperthyroidism with about 90% sensitivity and roughly 82% specificity, and in testing the same model reached 80%/75%.

Worth noting for this clonotype: Its binding antigen is unknown. No clone much larger than this one lies a single base away; base qualities are absent.

TCR beta CDR3 regions were amplified from RNA transcripts. A first-round RT-PCR of the TCR CDR3 used the HTBI primer set with the Qiagen OneStep RT-PCR kit. A second multiplex PCR round built the libraries, followed by size selection and purification. Libraries were sequenced paired-end with 100 bp reads on an Illumina HiSeq2000. The source study handled its data this way. SOAPnuke was used to process the raw data, with reads discarded if the reads contained adapters or uncalled bases, had a mean Phred below 15, or lacked an exact constant-primer or identifier match. High-quality paired reads were merged with COPE v1.2.5, and unique nucleotide sequences were defined as clonotypes. MiTCR v1.1 was used to align clonotypes to the IMGT TRBV, TRBD and TRBJ reference segments. Analysis was restricted to V-J combinations with a frequency above 0.0001, which covered 99.2% of repertoires. A TCS score was defined as the ratio of F50 (clonal expansion) to E x V (chaos), with BLOSUM62-based TCRdist applied between CDR3 peptides within each V-J. Welch's t-statistics and random forest reduced around 510 V-J features to 13, which were used in a naive Bayes classifier (R e1071). TCRdb handled the public reads itself, with Q25 trimming in fastp and clone calling in MiXCR, and kept productive beta chains. Each record represents a unique CDR3 protein, reported with the most common genes and DNA among its rows. The V and J calls and clone size come from TCRdb's table, not from the authors' own analysis. Counted in this sample were about half a million distinct CDR3 sequences; roughly 16% of them appeared once. The ten largest clones take up about 29% of the sample.

Moderately to severely active disease, a Clinical Activity Score of at least 3, a NOSPECS grade of at least 4, and a duration under 3 months were present in ophthalmopathy patients. Any patient with an uncontrolled infection, another autoimmune disease, pregnancy or lactation was excluded. Diagnoses were based on clinical symptoms, serum thyroxine and TRAb, thyroid ultrasound and orbital computed tomography. PBMCs were separated from approximately 9.9 ml of fresh peripheral blood using Ficoll-Paque density gradient centrifugation. Total RNA was extracted using Trizol reagent, and RNA quality was assessed on an Agilent 2100 Bioanalyzer. Including the terminal cysteine and phenylalanine, the CDR3 comprises 16 residues. Only the CDR3 DNA stays, 48 bases, in frame from base 1. CDR1 and CDR2 are read off the germline V gene (reference sequence) as SEHNR and FQNEAQ. V is pared back by 5 bases and J by 6 bases, with 21 bases lying between the germline termini.

The V and J genes are TRBV7-9 and TRBJ2-3; the best D guess is TRBD2, with 6 bases matching. What was sequenced was blood. The source of this sequence is a woman aged 25 to 39 with Graves' ophthalmopathy. CDR3 protein: CASSRWGSTRTDTQYF. In nucleotides, the sequence is TGTGCCAGCAGCCGATGGGGGTCGACTAGGACCGATACGCAGTATTTT.